The 15 T cell receptor beta chains given below trace back to one sample, sequenced in a study of T cells in Graves' hyperthyroidism and ophthalmopathy. RNA transcripts yielded amplified TCR beta CDR3 regions. A set of HTBI primers served as the primers for a first-round RT-PCR of the TCR CDR3. TCRdb passed the multiplex PCR reads through MiXCR, listing each CDR3 protein once. This sample yields 150,000 or so distinct CDR3 sequences, of which 9.4% are seen a single time; about 20% belongs to the top ten. Sample: blood. The receptors derive from a woman between 18 and 29 years old with Graves' hyperthyroidism that later progressed to Graves' ophthalmopathy.

This clonotype was seen ten or more times. The chain joins TRBV3-1 to TRBJ1-2; maybe TRBD1 (6 bases). The CDR3 is 14 residues long. The V end was cut by 1 base, the J end by 5 bases, with 11 bases between. Germline values: CDR1 LGHDT, CDR2 YNNKEL (reference sequence). CDR3 sequence reads: CASSQGEGVYGYTF. The CDR3 coding sequence is TGTGCCAGCAGCCAAGGAGAGGGGGTTTATGGCTACACCTTC.

This clonotype was counted many times. CDR3 DNA: TGTGCCAGCAGCTTCTCGGGACTAGTGCCCTACGAGCAGTACTTC. Translated: CASSFSGLVPYEQYF. The V call is TRBV7-2, the J call TRBJ2-7; 8 nucleotides match TRBD2. Per the germline V gene, CDR1 is SGHTA and CDR2 is FQGNSA. CDR3 length: 15 amino acids. V was pared by 3 bases and J by 2 bases, with 6 bases of the junction left unmatched.

In this sample, this clonotype turned up many times. The gene calls are TRBV19 and TRBJ1-5, with TRBD1 matching 11 bases. J was trimmed by 2 bases and V by 3 bases; bases with no gene match: 9. Germline values: CDR1 LNHDA, CDR2 SQIVND (reference sequence). This CDR3 has 18 residues. The CDR3 here is CASSIGTPDRGRNQPQHF. CDR3 sequence (DNA): TGTGCCAGTAGTATTGGGACTCCGGACAGGGGGCGCAATCAGCCCCAGCATTTT.

The sample holds many counts of this clonotype. This rearrangement joins TRBV3-1 to TRBJ2-7, with TRBD2 identical over 10 bases. Germline loops: CDR1 LGHDT, CDR2 YNNKEL (reference sequence). The CDR3 covers 18 residues. With V trimmed by 1 base and J by 4 bases, 13 bases remained unmatched. CDR3 sequence: CASSQGGWLAGVSYEQYF. The DNA of the CDR3 is TGTGCCAGCAGCCAAGGGGGTTGGCTAGCGGGAGTATCGTACGAGCAGTACTTC.

This clonotype was seen ten or more times. This chain joins TRBV7-8 and TRBJ2-3, with 12 positions matching TRBD2. The CDR3 extends over 15 amino acids. Germline CDR1 reads SGHVS; CDR2 reads FQNEAQ. The ends lost 5 bases at V and 5 bases at J; junction bases unmatched: 5. The CDR3 protein is CASSRLAGVQDTQYF. As DNA, the CDR3 is TGTGCCAGCAGCCGACTAGCGGGAGTTCAAGATACGCAGTATTTT.

This clonotype was observed at least ten times. The chain is built from TRBV6-1 and TRBJ1-2; D possibly corresponds to TRBD1 (6 bases). CDR1 is MNHNS and CDR2 is SASEGT in the germline V gene. There are 13 residues in the CDR3. With 4 bases removed from V and 3 bases from J, the gap between germline ends came to 9 bases. CDR3 loop: CASSAGADYGYTF. CDR3 bases: TGTGCCAGCAGTGCAGGGGCCGACTATGGCTACACCTTC.

This clonotype was recorded many times. The gene calls are TRBV2 and TRBJ1-2, with D maybe TRBD1 (6 bases). The V gene lost 6 bases and the J gene lost 0 bases, with 17 bases spanning the gap. CDR1 SNHLY and CDR2 FYNNEI come from the germline V gene. This CDR3 has 16 amino acids. CDR3 in amino acids: CASSPQQGLANYGYTF. For the CDR3, the DNA is TGTGCCAGCAGCCCCCAACAGGGCCTAGCTAACTATGGCTACACCTTC.

This clonotype was recorded at least ten times. V is TRBV19 and J is TRBJ1-2; no clear D. Deletions cut 3 bases from V and 1 base from J, with 15 bases between. This CDR3 comprises 16 residues. Per the germline V gene, CDR1 is LNHDA and CDR2 is SQIVND (reference sequence). CDR3: CASSIPSGLLNYGYTF. The CDR3, as DNA: TGTGCCAGTAGTATTCCCTCCGGCCTTCTTAACTATGGCTACACCTTC.

This clonotype was found many times. V is TRBV9 and J is TRBJ2-2; TRBD2 matches 11 bases. Germline CDR1 reads SGDLS; CDR2 reads YYNGEE. V shed 3 bases and J 7 bases; nucleotides not matched to a gene: 5. CDR3 length: 15 amino acids. The CDR3 nucleotides are TGTGCCAGCAGCGGGCCTAGCGGGAGGATCGGGGAGCTGTTTTTT. Encoded protein: CASSGPSGRIGELFF.

For this clonotype: A much larger clone lies one base from this, so it may be a read error. The genes are TRBV12-3 or TRBV12-4 and TRBJ2-2, with D uncertain. CDR3 size: 18 residues. Between the trimmed V and J ends, which lost 2 bases and 4 bases, there was a span of 20 bases. The CDR3 bases are TGTGCCAGCAGTTTAATTGCGAGTCGAGTCGCGAGCACCGGGGAGCTGTTTTTT. Its translation is CASSLIASRVASTGELFF.

This clonotype was seen more than once but under ten times. The V call is TRBV29-1, the J call TRBJ2-3; D is ambiguous. V dropped 7 bases and J dropped 1 base, with 15 bases sitting between them. Germline CDR1 reads SQVTM; CDR2 reads ANQGSEA. CDR3 length: 14 amino acids. CDR3: CSGTVISRTDTQYF. For the CDR3, the DNA is TGCAGCGGAACAGTGATCAGCCGCACAGATACGCAGTATTTT.

The chain couples TRBV29-1 to TRBJ1-1; 8 bases fit TRBD1. Trimming took 6 bases from V and 3 from J; bases not matched to a gene: 3. This CDR3 is 12 amino acids long. The germline V gene has CDR1 SQVTM and CDR2 ANQGSEA. DNA for the CDR3: TGCAGCGTGAACAGGGGGGACACTGAAGCTTTCTTT. Translation gives CSVNRGDTEAFF.

This clonotype was recorded only once. One junction end does not reproduce the germline sequence, and a read error may be involved. In DNA, the CDR3 is TGCGCCAGCGGCCAAAGGGGGACCGAGGCCTACGAGCAGTACTTC. Its protein product is CASGQRGTEAYEQYF. This sequence joins TRBV4-1 and TRBJ2-7; D is perhaps TRBD1 (6 bases). The CDR3 consists of 15 residues. Per germline, CDR1 MGHRA and CDR2 YSYEKL.

The chain is built from TRBV4-1 and TRBJ1-1; 8 bases map to TRBD1. Germline V gives CDR1 MGHRA, CDR2 YSYEKL. The CDR3 runs to 13 residues. After removal of 6 bases from V and 6 bases from J, the junction contained 6 bases not matched to a gene. The CDR3: CASRPTGGAEAFF. The CDR3 nucleotides read TGCGCCAGCAGGCCTACAGGGGGGGCTGAAGCTTTCTTT.

This clonotype was recorded a few times. The CDR3 nucleotides read TGTGCCAGCTCACCGAGTCTCAGACAGGGCCTGAATCAGCCCCAGCATTTT. Translation gives CASSPSLRQGLNQPQHF. The chain couples TRBV18 to TRBJ1-5; 7 nucleotides line up with TRBD1. Germline assignment: CDR1 KGHSH and CDR2 LQKENI. With V trimmed by 3 bases and J by 4 bases, 12 bases remained unmatched. CDR3 size: 17 residues. Together with reference TRBV18 and TRBJ1-5, the CDR3 gives the full variable domain: NAGVMQNPRHLVRRRGQEARLRCSPMKGHSHVYWYRQLPEEGLKFMVYLQKENIIDESGMPKERFSAEFPKEGPSILRIQQVVRGDSAAYFCASSPSLRQGLNQPQHFGDGTRLSIL.